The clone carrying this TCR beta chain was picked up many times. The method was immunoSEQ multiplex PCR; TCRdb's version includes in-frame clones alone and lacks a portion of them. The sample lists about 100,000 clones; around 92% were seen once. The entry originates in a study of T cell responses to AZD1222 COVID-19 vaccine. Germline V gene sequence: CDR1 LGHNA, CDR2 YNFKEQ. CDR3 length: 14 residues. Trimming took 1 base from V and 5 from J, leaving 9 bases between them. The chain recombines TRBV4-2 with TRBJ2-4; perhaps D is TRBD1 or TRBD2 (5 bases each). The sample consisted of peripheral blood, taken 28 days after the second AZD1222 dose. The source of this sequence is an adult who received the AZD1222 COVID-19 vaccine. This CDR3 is CASSQGDVENIQYF. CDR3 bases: TGTGCCAGCAGCCAAGGGGACGTAGAAAACATTCAGTACTTC.